The 2 T cell receptor beta chains presented below share a single source sample, sequenced in a study of cytomegalovirus exposure and HLA in healthy donors. A multiplex PCR was run with 60 Vbeta primers and 13 Jbeta primers. Data came from immunoSEQ multiplex PCR; TCRdb stores just in-frame clones and leaves some out. The sample includes more than 80,000 clones, more than 75% of them seen just once. Sequencing was carried out using PBMCs. Receptor source: a human donor in good health.

The rearrangement links TRBV19 to TRBJ1-1, with D tentatively TRBD1 (6 bases). The germline V gene encodes CDR1 LNHDA and CDR2 SQIVND (reference sequence). This CDR3 has 14 amino acids. Trimming left V 3 bases short and J 8 bases short, with 16 bases between. The CDR3: CASSMDSGYSEAFF. CDR3 in DNA: TGTGCCAGTAGTATGGACAGCGGTTATTCAGAAGCTTTCTTT.

This clone was observed a single time. This chain connects TRBV6-1 to TRBJ1-1; maybe TRBD1 (5 bases). CDR1 MNHNS and CDR2 SASEGT come from the germline V gene. V was shortened by 5 bases and J by 10 bases, with 11 bases between the two germline ends. The length of the CDR3 is 11 residues. The CDR3 spells CASSWGSGAFF. The DNA for the CDR3 is TGTGCCAGCAGTTGGGGCAGTGGAGCTTTCTTT.